This T cell receptor (beta chain) is from a study of cytomegalovirus exposure and HLA in healthy donors. Study-wide results and caveats: Presence/absence results assume similar sequencing depth per donor, which may not hold. A later analysis found TCR association rates differed by HLA locus, highest for DRB1 and lowest for HLA-C.

Germline CDR1 MDHEN, CDR2 SYDVKM. V shed 6 bases and J 1 base; nucleotides not matched to a gene: 7. The CDR3 totals 16 residues. This clone was seen only a few times. Its matching antigen is unknown. PCR was performed using 60 Vbeta and 13 Jbeta primers. Libraries were prepared by immunoSEQ multiplex PCR; TCRdb keeps only in-frame clonotypes and omits some of them. The sample shows over 150,000 clones, 87% of them seen only once. The sample comprised PBMCs. The chain couples TRBV28 to TRBJ1-3; TRBD1 agrees at 9 bases. This receptor was identified in a woman in her 30s in good health and CMV-seronegative. As DNA, the CDR3 is TGTGCCAGCAGCTCCCCCGGGACAGGGTCTGGAAACACCATATATTTT. As protein: CASSSPGTGSGNTIYF.